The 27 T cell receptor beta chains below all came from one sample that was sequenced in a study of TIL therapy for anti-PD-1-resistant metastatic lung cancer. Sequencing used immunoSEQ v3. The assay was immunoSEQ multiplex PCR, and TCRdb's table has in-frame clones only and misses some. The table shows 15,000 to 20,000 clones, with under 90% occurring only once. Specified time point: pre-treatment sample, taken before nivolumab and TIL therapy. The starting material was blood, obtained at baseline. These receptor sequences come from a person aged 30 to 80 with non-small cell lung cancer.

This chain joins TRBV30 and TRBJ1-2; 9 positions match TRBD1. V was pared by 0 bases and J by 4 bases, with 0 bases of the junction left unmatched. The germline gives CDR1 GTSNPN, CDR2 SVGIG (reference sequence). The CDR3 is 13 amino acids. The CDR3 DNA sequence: TGTGCCTGGAGTGTACAGGGGGCCTATGGCTACACCTTC. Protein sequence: CAWSVQGAYGYTF.

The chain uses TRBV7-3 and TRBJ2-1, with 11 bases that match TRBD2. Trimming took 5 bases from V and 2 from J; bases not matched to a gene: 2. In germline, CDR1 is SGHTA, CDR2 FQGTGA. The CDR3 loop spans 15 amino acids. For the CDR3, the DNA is TGTGCCAGCAGCCTAGCGGGAGGCGCCTACAATGAGCAGTTCTTC. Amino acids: CASSLAGGAYNEQFF.

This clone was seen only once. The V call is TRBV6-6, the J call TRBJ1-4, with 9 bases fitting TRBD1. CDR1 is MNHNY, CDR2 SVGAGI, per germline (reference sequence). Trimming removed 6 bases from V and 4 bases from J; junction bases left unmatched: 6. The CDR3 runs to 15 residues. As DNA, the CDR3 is TGTGCCAGCAGATTAACAGGGGGCTTTAATGAAAAACTGTTTTTT. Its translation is CASRLTGGFNEKLFF.

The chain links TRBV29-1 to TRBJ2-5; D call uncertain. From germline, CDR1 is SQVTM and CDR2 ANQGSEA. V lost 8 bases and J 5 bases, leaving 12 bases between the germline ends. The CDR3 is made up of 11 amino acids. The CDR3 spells CSFIRLETQYF. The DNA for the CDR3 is TGCAGCTTTATTCGGTTGGAGACCCAGTACTTC. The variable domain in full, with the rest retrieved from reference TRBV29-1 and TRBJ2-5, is SAVISQKPSRDICQRGTSLTIQCQVDSQVTMMFWYRQQPGQSLTLIATANQGSEATYESGFVIDKFPISRPNLTFSTLTVSNMSPEDSSIYLCSFIRLETQYFGPGTRLLVL.

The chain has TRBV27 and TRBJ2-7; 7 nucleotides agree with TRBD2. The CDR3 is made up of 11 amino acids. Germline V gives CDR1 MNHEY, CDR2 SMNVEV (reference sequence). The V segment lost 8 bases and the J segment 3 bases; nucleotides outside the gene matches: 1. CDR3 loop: CASRGVYEQYF. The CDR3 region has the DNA TGTGCCAGCCGGGGGGTCTACGAGCAGTACTTC.

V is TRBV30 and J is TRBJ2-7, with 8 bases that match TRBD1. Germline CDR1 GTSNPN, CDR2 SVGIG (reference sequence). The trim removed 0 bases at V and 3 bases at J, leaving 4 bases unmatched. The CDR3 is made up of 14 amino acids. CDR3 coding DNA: TGTGCCTGGAGTGTACGAGACAGGGGCTACGAGCAGTACTTC. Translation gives CAWSVRDRGYEQYF.

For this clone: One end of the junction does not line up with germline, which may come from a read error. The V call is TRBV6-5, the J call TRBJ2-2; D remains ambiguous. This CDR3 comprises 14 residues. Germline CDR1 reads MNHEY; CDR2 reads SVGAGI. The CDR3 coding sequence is TGTGCCAGCAGGTTAGCAGCGAAGACCGGGGAGCTGTTTTTT. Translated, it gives CASRLAAKTGELFF.

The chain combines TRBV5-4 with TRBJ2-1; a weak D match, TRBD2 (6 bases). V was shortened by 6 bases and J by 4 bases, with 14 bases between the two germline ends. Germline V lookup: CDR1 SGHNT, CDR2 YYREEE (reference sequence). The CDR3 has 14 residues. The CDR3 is CASTHRERYNEQFF. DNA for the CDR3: TGTGCCAGCACCCACCGGGAGAGGTACAATGAGCAGTTCTTC.

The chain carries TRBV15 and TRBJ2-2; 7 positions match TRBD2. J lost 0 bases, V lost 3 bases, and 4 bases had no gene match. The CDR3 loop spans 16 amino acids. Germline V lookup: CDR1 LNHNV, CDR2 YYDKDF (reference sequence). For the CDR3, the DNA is TGTGCCACCAGCAGCCCCGGGACTACGAACACCGGGGAGCTGTTTTTT. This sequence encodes CATSSPGTTNTGELFF. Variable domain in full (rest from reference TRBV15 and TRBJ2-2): DAMVIQNPRYQVTQFGKPVTLSCSQTLNHNVMYWYQQKSSQAPKLLFHYYDKDFNNEADTPDNFQSRRPNTSFCFLDIRSPGLGDTAMYLCATSSPGTTNTGELFFGEGSRLTVL.

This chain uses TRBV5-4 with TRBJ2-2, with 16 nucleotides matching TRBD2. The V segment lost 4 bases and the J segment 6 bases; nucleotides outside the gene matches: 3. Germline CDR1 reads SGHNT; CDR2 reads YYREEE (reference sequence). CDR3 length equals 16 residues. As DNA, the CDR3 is TGTGCCAGCAGCCCGGGGACTAGCGGGAGGGCCGGGGAGCTGTTTTTT. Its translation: CASSPGTSGRAGELFF.

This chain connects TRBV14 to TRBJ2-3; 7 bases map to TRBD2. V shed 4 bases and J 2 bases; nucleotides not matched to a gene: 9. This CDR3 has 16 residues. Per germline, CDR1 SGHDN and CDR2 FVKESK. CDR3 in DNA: TGTGCCAGCAGCCCCTGGGAGGGGCCTTACACAGATACGCAGTATTTT. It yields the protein CASSPWEGPYTDTQYF.

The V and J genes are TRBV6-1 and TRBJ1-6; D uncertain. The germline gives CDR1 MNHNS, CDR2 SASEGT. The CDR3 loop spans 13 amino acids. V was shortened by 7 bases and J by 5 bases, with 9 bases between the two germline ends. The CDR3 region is CASNRENNSPLHF. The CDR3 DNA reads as TGTGCCAGCAACCGGGAAAATAATTCACCCCTCCACTTT.

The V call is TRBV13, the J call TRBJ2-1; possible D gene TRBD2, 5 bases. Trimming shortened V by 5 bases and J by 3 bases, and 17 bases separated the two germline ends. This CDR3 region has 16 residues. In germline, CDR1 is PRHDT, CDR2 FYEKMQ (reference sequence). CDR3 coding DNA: TGTGCCAGCAGCCGTGCGGGCAGCGCTCTCTACAATGAGCAGTTCTTC. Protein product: CASSRAGSALYNEQFF.

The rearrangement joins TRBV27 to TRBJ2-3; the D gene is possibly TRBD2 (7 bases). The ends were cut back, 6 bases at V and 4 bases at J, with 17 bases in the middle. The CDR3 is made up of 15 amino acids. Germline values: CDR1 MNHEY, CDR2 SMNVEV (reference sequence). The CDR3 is CASRPGLGGSDTQYF. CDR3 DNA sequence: TGTGCCAGCAGACCCGGACTAGGGGGATCAGATACGCAGTATTTT.

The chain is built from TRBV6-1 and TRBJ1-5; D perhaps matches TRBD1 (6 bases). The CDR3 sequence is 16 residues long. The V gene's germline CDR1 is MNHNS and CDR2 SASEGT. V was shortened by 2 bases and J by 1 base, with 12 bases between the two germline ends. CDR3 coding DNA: TGTGCCAGCAGTGAAAGGGGGGCCCTAAGCAATCAGCCCCAGCATTTT. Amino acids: CASSERGALSNQPQHF.

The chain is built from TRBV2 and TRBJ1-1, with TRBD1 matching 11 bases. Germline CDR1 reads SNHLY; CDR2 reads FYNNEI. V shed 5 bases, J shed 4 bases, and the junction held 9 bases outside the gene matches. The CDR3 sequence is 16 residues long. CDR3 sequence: CASSRTGGLVGTEAFF. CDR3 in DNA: TGTGCCAGCAGTAGGACAGGGGGCCTTGTCGGCACTGAAGCTTTCTTT.

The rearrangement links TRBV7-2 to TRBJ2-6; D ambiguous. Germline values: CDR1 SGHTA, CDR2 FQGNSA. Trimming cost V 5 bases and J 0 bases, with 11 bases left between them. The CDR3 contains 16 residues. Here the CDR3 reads CASSPEGFSGANVLTF. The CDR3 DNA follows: TGTGCCAGCAGCCCAGAAGGATTCTCTGGGGCCAACGTCCTGACTTTC.

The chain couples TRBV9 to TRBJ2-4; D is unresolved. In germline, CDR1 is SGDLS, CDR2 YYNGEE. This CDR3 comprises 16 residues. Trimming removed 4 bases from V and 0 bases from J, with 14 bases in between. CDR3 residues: CASSPRWFEAKNIQYF. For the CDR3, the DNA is TGTGCCAGCAGCCCTCGGTGGTTTGAAGCCAAAAACATTCAGTACTTC. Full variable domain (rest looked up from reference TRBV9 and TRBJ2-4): DSGVTQTPKHLITATGQRVTLRCSPRSGDLSVYWYQQSLDQGLQFLIQYYNGEERAKGNILERFSAQQFPDLHSELNLSSLELGDSALYFCASSPRWFEAKNIQYFGAGTRLSVL.

This CDR3 is CASSYSVAGGYTF. CDR3 nucleotides: TGTGCCAGCAGTTACTCGGTTGCGGGTGGCTACACCTTC. The rearrangement joins TRBV6-6 to TRBJ1-2; D not certain. There are 13 residues in the CDR3. Looked up from germline, CDR1 is MNHNY and CDR2 is SVGAGI (reference sequence). The V end lost 0 bases, the J end lost 7 bases, and 9 bases lay between the germline ends.

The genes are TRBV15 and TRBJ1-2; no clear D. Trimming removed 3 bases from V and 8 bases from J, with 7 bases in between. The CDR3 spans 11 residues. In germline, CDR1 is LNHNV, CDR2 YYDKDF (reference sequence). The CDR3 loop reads CATSSMGGYTF. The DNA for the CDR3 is TGTGCCACCAGCAGTATGGGGGGCTACACCTTC.

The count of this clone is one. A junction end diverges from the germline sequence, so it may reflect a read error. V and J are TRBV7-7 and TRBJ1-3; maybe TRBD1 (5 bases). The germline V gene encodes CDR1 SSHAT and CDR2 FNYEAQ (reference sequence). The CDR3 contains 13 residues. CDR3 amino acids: CASSAGGGNTIYF. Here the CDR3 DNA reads TGTGCTAGCAGCGCCGGGGGAGGAAACACCATATATTTT. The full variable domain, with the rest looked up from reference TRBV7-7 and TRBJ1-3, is GAGVSQSPRYKVTKRGQDVTLRCDPISSHATLYWYQQALGQGPEFLTYFNYEAQPDKSGLPSDRFSAERPEGSISTLTIQRTEQRDSAMYRCASSAGGGNTIYFGEGSWLTVV.

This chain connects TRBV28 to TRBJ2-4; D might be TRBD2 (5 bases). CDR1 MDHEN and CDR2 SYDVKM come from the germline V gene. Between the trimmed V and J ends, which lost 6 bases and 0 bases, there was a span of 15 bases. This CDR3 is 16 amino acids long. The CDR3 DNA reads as TGTGCCAGCAGACACCAACTAGTGAAAGCCAAAAACATTCAGTACTTC. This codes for CASRHQLVKAKNIQYF.

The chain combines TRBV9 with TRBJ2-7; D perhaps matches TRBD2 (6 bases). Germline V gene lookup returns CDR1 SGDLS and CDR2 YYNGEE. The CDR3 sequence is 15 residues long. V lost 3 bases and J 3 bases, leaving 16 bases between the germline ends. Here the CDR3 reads CASSAQEGRSYEQYF. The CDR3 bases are TGTGCCAGCAGCGCCCAGGAGGGAAGAAGCTACGAGCAGTACTTC.

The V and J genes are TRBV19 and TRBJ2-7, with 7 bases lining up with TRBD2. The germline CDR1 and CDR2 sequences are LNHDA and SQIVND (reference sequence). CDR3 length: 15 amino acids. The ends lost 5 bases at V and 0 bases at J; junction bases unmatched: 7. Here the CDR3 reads CASSPGLGSSYEQYF. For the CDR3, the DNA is TGTGCCAGTAGTCCCGGACTAGGGAGCTCCTACGAGCAGTACTTC.

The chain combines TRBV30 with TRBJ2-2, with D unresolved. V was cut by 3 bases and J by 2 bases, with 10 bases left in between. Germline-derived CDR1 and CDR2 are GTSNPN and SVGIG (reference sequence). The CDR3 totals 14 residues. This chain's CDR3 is CAWRGWPNTGELFF. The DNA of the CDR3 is TGTGCCTGGAGGGGTTGGCCTAACACCGGGGAGCTGTTTTTT.

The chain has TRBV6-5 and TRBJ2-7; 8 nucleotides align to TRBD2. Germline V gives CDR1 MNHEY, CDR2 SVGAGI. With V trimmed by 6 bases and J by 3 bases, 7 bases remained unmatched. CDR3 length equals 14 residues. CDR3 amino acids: CASSLTGTSYEQYF. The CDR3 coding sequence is TGTGCCAGCAGCCTAACCGGGACTAGCTACGAGCAGTACTTC.

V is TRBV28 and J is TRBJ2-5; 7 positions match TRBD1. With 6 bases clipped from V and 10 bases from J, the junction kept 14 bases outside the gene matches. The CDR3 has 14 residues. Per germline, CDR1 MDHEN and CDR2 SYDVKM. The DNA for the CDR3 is TGTGCCAGCAGGTACCCCGGGACAGTGGACGGCCAGTACTTC. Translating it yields CASRYPGTVDGQYF.